This T cell receptor (beta chain) was found in a study of cytomegalovirus exposure and HLA in healthy donors. The study's findings and limits: Reportedly, a later analysis found an Asian-associated ancestry cluster had fewer N-insertions than the approximately 670-donor mean. At a 0.05 false discovery rate, a later analysis found approximately 17,000 TCR beta sequences to be associated with HLA alleles. CMV serostatus stood as the only immune exposure information on hand. Published work reported that the classifier diagnosed cytomegalovirus status with high specificity and sensitivity.

With 60 Vbeta and 13 Jbeta primers, the PCR was carried out. Profiled with immunoSEQ multiplex PCR; TCRdb holds only in-frame clones, not every one. The table lists roughly 180,000 clones, 75% of them singletons. The CDR3 has 14 amino acids. Germline values: CDR1 SGHAT, CDR2 FQNNGV. V trimming: 1 base; J trimming: 2 bases; junction bases outside the gene matches: 1. Concerning this clone: The antigen is not known.

This sequence was found in a woman aged 35 to 49 in good health and CMV-seropositive. Sequencing was done on a sample of PBMCs. This chain connects TRBV11-2 to TRBJ2-5, with 7 bases fitting TRBD2. The CDR3 sequence is CASSLGLAQETQYF. As DNA, the CDR3 is TGTGCCAGCAGCTTAGGACTAGCTCAAGAGACCCAGTACTTC.